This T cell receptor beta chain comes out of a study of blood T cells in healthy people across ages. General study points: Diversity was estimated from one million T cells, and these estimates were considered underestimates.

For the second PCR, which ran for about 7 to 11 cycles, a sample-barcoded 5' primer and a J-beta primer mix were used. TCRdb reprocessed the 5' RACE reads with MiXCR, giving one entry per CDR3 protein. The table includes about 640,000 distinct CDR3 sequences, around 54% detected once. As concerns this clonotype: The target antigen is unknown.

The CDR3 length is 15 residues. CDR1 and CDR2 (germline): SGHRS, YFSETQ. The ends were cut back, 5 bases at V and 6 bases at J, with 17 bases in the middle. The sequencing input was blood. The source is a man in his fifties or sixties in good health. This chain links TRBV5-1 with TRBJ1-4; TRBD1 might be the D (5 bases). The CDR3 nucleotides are TGCGCCAGCAGTTCTCGGCGGGGGAATGATGAAAAACTGTTTTTT. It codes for CASSSRRGNDEKLFF.